This T cell receptor beta chain was sequenced in a study of follicular helper T cells after annual influenza vaccination. Study context: Across the 2013-2014, 2014-2015 and 2015-2016 vaccination seasons, some subjects were resampled.

Produced via immunoSEQ multiplex PCR; TCRdb's table is partial and in-frame only. The table includes about 10,000 clones, approximately 80% detected once. This clone has a handful of counts. The antigen remains undetermined. Study-wide findings and caveats: Each annual vaccination recalled recurring oligoclonal ICOS+CD38+ cTfh clonotypes.

The trim removed 3 bases at V and 2 bases at J, leaving 5 bases unmatched. Per the germline V gene, CDR1 is SGHRS and CDR2 is YFSETQ. The CDR3 consists of 16 residues. As for time point: 2015-2016 season, 7 days after influenza vaccination. The TCR was taken from an adult who received the influenza vaccine. Sequencing was performed on CXCR5+ CD38- circulating T follicular helper cells from blood, taken 7 days after influenza vaccination. Subset given: circulating Tfh, non-naive CD4+CXCR5+PD-1+ (ICOS+CD38+ or ICOS-CD38-). The gene calls are TRBV5-1 and TRBJ2-2, with TRBD1 identical over 9 bases. The CDR3 DNA is TGCGCCAGCAGCTGGGGGGACAGGGACAACACCGGGGAGCTGTTTTTT. Protein sequence: CASSWGDRDNTGELFF.